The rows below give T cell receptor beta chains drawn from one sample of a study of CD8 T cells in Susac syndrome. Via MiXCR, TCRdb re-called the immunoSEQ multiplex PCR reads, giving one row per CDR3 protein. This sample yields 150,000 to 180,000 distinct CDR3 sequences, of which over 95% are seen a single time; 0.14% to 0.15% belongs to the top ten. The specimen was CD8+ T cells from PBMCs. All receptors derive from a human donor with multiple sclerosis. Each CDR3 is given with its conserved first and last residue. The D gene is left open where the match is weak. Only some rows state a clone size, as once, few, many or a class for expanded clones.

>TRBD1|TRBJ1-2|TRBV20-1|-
CSADAGTGSIYGYTF
TGCAGTGCCGACGCGGGGACAGGGAGTATATATGGCTACACCTTC
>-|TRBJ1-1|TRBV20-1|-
CSGMGRMNTEAFF
TGCAGTGGTATGGGACGAATGAACACTGAAGCTTTCTTT
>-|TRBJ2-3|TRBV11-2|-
CASSTEGGGPTDTQYF
TGTGCCAGCAGCACCGAGGGGGGGGGCCCGACAGATACGCAGTATTTT
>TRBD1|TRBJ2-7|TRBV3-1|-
CASSQPGQGAPYEQYF
TGTGCCAGCAGCCAACCGGGACAGGGGGCACCCTACGAGCAGTACTTC
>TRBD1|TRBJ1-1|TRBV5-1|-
CASSQGQGGSEAFF
TGCGCCAGCAGCCAGGGACAGGGAGGAAGTGAAGCTTTCTTT
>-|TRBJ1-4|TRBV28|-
CASGELSREEKLFF
TGTGCCAGCGGTGAATTGTCGCGAGAGGAAAAACTGTTTTTT
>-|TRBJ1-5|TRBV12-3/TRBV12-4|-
CASTKRGDNQPQHF
TGTGCCAGCACCAAACGGGGAGATAATCAGCCCCAGCATTTT
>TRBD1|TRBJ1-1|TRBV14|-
CASSPTGTVNTEAFF
TGTGCCAGCAGCCCGACCGGGACAGTGAACACTGAAGCTTTCTTT
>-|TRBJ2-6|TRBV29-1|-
CSVESPAVGANVLTF
TGCAGCGTTGAAAGCCCGGCGGTAGGGGCCAACGTCCTGACTTTC
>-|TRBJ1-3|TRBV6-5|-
CASSYIGGNTIYF
TGTGCCAGCAGTTACATCGGTGGAAACACCATATATTTT
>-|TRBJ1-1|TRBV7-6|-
CASSLSPTVNTEAFF
TGTGCCAGCAGCTTATCCCCGACAGTTAACACTGAAGCTTTCTTT
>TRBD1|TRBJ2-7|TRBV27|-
CASSLRTGYYEQYF
TGTGCCAGCAGTTTAAGGACAGGGTACTACGAGCAGTACTTC
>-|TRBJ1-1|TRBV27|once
CASSLGPGGYTEAFF
TGTGCCAGCAGTTTAGGACCCGGCGGGTACACTGAAGCTTTCTTT
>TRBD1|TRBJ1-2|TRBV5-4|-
CASRPILTGGNGYTF
TGTGCCAGCAGACCCATCTTAACAGGGGGCAATGGCTACACCTTC
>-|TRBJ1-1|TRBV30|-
CAWSPPGTANTEAFF
TGTGCCTGGAGTCCTCCCGGGACGGCGAACACTGAAGCTTTCTTT
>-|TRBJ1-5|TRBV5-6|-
CASSFQGQPQHF
TGTGCCAGCAGCTTCCAGGGTCAGCCCCAGCATTTT
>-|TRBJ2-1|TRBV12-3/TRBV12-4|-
CASRPGSYNEQFF
TGTGCCAGCAGACCCGGGTCCTACAATGAGCAGTTCTTC
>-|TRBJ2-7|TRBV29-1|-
CSVGDGQAYEQYF
TGCAGCGTTGGGGATGGACAAGCCTACGAGCAGTACTTC
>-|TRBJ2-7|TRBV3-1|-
CASSQVGDSRVGEQYF
TGTGCCAGCAGCCAAGTAGGGGATTCGAGGGTCGGGGAGCAGTACTTC
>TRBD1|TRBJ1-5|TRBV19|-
CASSIGGQGKWNQPQHF
TGTGCCAGTAGTATTGGGGGACAGGGGAAATGGAATCAGCCCCAGCATTTT
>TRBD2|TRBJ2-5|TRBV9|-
CASTTGTSGGALETQYF
TGTGCCAGCACCACGGGAACTAGCGGGGGGGCCCTGGAGACCCAGTACTTC
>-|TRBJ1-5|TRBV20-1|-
CSARPRGREVQPQHF
TGCAGTGCTAGGCCGCGCGGGAGGGAGGTTCAGCCCCAGCATTTT
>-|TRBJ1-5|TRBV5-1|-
CASSLAGSSNQPQHF
TGCGCCAGCAGCTTGGCCGGGTCTAGCAATCAGCCCCAGCATTTT
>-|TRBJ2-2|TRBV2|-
CAINRVSGELFF
TGTGCCATCAACAGGGTATCCGGGGAGCTGTTTTTT
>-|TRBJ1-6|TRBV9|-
CASSVGGGDLNSPLHF
TGTGCCAGCAGCGTAGGAGGGGGGGACCTTAATTCACCCCTCCACTTT
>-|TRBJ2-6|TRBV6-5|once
CASSIQASGANVLTF
TGTGCCAGCAGTATACAGGCCTCTGGGGCCAACGTCCTGACTTTC
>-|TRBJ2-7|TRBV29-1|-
CSVREASYEQYF
TGCAGCGTTCGGGAAGCCTCCTACGAGCAGTACTTC
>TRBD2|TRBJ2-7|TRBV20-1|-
CSAKRGDTAYEQYF
TGCAGTGCGAAGCGGGGGGACACAGCCTACGAGCAGTACTTC
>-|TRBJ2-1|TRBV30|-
CAWASSEYNEQFF
TGTGCCTGGGCAAGTAGCGAGTACAATGAGCAGTTCTTC
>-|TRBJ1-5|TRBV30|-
CAWSEGNSNQPQHF
TGTGCCTGGAGTGAGGGGAATAGCAATCAGCCCCAGCATTTT
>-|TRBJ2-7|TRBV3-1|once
CASSADRAKQYF
TGTGCCAGCAGTGCCGACAGAGCTAAGCAGTACTTC
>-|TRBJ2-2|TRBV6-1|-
CASILSAGAPLDTGELFF
TGTGCCAGCATTCTTTCCGCCGGGGCCCCTTTGGACACCGGGGAGCTGTTTTTT
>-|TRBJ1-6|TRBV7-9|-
CASSLDQGGSPLHF
TGTGCCAGCAGCTTAGACCAGGGAGGTTCACCCCTCCACTTT
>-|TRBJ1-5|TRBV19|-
CASRPLEGNGQPQHF
TGTGCCAGTAGACCTCTAGAGGGTAACGGTCAGCCCCAGCATTTT
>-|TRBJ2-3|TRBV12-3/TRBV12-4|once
CASSTMGLTQYF
TGTGCCAGCAGCACGATGGGTCTTACGCAGTATTTT
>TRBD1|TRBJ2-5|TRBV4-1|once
CASSQIVGAGGQETQYF
TGCGCCAGCAGCCAGATTGTCGGAGCAGGGGGACAAGAGACCCAGTACTTC
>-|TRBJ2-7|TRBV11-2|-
CASSSPWTPYEQYF
TGTGCCAGCAGCTCGCCTTGGACACCCTACGAGCAGTACTTC
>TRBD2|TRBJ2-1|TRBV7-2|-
CAAGGAGALREQFF
TGTGCCGCCGGGGGAGCGGGGGCCCTCCGGGAGCAGTTCTTC
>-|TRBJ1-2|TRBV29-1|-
CSVEGGLNYGYTF
TGCAGCGTTGAAGGGGGCCTTAACTATGGCTACACCTTC
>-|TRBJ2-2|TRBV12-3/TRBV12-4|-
CASSSLPFNTGELFF
TGTGCCAGCAGCTCCCTCCCTTTCAACACCGGGGAGCTGTTTTTT
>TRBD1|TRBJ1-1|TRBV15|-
CATWGQSGEAFF
TGTGCCACCTGGGGACAGTCTGGTGAAGCTTTCTTT
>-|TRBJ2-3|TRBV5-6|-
CASSLGGISDTQYF
TGTGCCAGCAGCTTGGGGGGAATATCAGATACGCAGTATTTT
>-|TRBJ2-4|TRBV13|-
CASSLTARGNIQYF
TGTGCCAGCAGCTTAACAGCGCGAGGAAACATTCAGTACTTC
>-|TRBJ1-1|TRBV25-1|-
CASSPLSGGESEAFF
TGTGCCAGCAGTCCCCTCTCCGGGGGCGAGTCTGAAGCTTTCTTT
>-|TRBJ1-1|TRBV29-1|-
CSVRVGEAFF
TGCAGCGTTCGCGTAGGTGAAGCTTTCTTT
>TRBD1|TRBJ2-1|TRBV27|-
CASSSRTGDYNEQFF
TGTGCCAGCAGTTCACGGACAGGGGACTACAATGAGCAGTTCTTC
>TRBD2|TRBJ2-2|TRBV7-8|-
CASSTTSGGIGELFF
TGTGCCAGCAGCACGACTAGCGGGGGGATTGGGGAGCTGTTTTTT
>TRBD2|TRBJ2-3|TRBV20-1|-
CSATRTSGGADTQYF
TGCAGTGCTACCCGGACTAGCGGGGGGGCAGATACGCAGTATTTT
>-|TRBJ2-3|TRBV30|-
CAWSAGTGPWNTQYF
TGTGCCTGGAGCGCCGGGACTGGACCCTGGAATACGCAGTATTTT
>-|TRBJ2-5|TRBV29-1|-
CSVEDPRSETQYF
TGCAGCGTTGAAGATCCCAGATCAGAGACCCAGTACTTC
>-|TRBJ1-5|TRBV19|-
CATTEYSGNQPQHF
TGTGCCACTACGGAGTATAGCGGTAATCAGCCCCAGCATTTT
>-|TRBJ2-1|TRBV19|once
CASSIVTRGPNEQFF
TGTGCCAGTAGTATAGTGACCCGGGGCCCCAATGAGCAGTTCTTC